This entry lists 9 T cell receptor beta chains sequenced from one sample in a study of cytomegalovirus exposure and HLA in healthy donors. In the PCR, 60 Vbeta and 13 Jbeta primers were used. The data were produced by immunoSEQ multiplex PCR, yet TCRdb's version contains in-frame clones alone and is incomplete. The top ten hold approximately 3% of the sample, which has about 120,000 clones, 8% to 10% seen once. The specimen was PBMCs. The receptors were gathered from a man aged 25-40 years in good health and CMV-seronegative.

The chain joins TRBV19 to TRBJ1-2; the match to TRBD1 covers 10 bases. Trimming took 6 bases from V and 0 from J; bases not matched to a gene: 7. The germline CDR1 and CDR2 sequences are LNHDA and SQIVND (reference sequence). The CDR3 length is 16 residues. The CDR3 DNA reads TGTGCCAGTAGACCCGGACAGGGGGTAGCTAACTATGGCTACACCTTC. It encodes CASRPGQGVANYGYTF. Looking up the rest from reference TRBV19 and TRBJ1-2 gives the full variable domain: DGGITQSPKYLFRKEGQNVTLSCEQNLNHDAMYWYRQDPGQGLRLIYYSQIVNDFQKGDIAEGYSVSREKKESFPLTVTSAQKNPTAFYLCASRPGQGVANYGYTFGSGTRLTVV.

In its sample, this clone was seen a few times. A read error may produce the germline difference seen at one junction end. The chain has TRBV19 and TRBJ1-5, with D uncertain. Germline V gene data show CDR1 as LNHDA and CDR2 as SQIVND (reference sequence). CDR3 length: 12 amino acids. The CDR3 DNA follows: TGTGCCAGTAGTATAGTAAATCGGCCCCAGCATTTT. Protein product: CASSIVNRPQHF.

V and J are TRBV7-9 and TRBJ1-1; D perhaps matches TRBD1 (5 bases). Germline V lookup: CDR1 SEHNR, CDR2 FQNEAQ (reference sequence). V lost 1 base to trimming and J lost 5 bases, with 14 bases between them. CDR3 size: 15 residues. CDR3 residues: CASSLEGTLGTEAFF. In DNA form, the CDR3 reads TGTGCCAGCAGCTTAGAGGGGACTTTAGGTACTGAAGCTTTCTTT.

Only one count was recorded for this clone. The gene calls are TRBV7-6 and TRBJ1-1; D uncertain. The CDR3 totals 13 residues. Looked up from germline, CDR1 is SGHVS and CDR2 is FNYEAQ. V lost 4 bases and J lost 3, with 9 bases in between. CDR3 residues: CASSSLSHTEAFF. Here the CDR3 DNA reads TGTGCCAGCAGCTCCCTATCGCACACTGAAGCTTTCTTT.

A few counts support this clone. V and J are TRBV7-9 and TRBJ1-2, with TRBD1 identical over 7 bases. The CDR3 sequence is 13 residues long. Per germline, CDR1 SEHNR and CDR2 FQNEAQ (reference sequence). The J segment lost 4 bases and the V segment lost 5 bases, leaving 4 bases of the junction unmatched. The CDR3 sequence is CASSPGTAYGYTF. CDR3 nucleotide sequence: TGTGCCAGCAGCCCCGGGACAGCCTATGGCTACACCTTC.

This clone has just a few counts. This sequence joins TRBV9 and TRBJ2-2, with 7 bases aligning to TRBD2. There are 16 residues in the CDR3. V lost 3 bases, J lost 1 base, and 6 bases stayed unmatched. Germline V gives CDR1 SGDLS, CDR2 YYNGEE. The CDR3 is CASSEGIAGNTGELFF. CDR3 DNA: TGTGCCAGCAGCGAGGGGATAGCGGGGAACACCGGGGAGCTGTTTTTT.

This clone was observed a handful of times. The chain recombines TRBV5-1 with TRBJ2-1; D might be TRBD2 (6 bases). There are 15 residues in the CDR3. Germline V gene lookup returns CDR1 SGHRS and CDR2 YFSETQ. Between the trimmed V and J ends, which lost 6 bases and 2 bases, there was a span of 15 bases. The CDR3 coding sequence is TGCGCCAGCACATGGGACTTCACCACCTACAATGAGCAGTTCTTC. This translates into CASTWDFTTYNEQFF.

This chain links TRBV18 with TRBJ1-1; D ambiguous. V dropped 0 bases and J dropped 4 bases, with 12 bases sitting between them. The CDR3 is made up of 15 amino acids. The germline CDR1 and CDR2 sequences are KGHSH and LQKENI. The CDR3 sequence is CASSPPPGKSTEAFF. CDR3 nucleotides: TGTGCCAGCTCACCACCTCCGGGGAAGAGCACTGAAGCTTTCTTT.

This clone has just a few counts. The chain uses TRBV4-1 and TRBJ2-3; no clear D. The CDR3 sequence is 15 residues long. V dropped 1 base and J dropped 0 bases, with 8 bases sitting between them. The V gene's germline CDR1 is MGHRA and CDR2 YSYEKL. CDR3: CASSQAERSTDTQYF. The CDR3 bases are TGCGCCAGCAGCCAAGCTGAGCGTAGCACAGATACGCAGTATTTT.